This T cell receptor beta chain stems from a study of CD4+ T cells in melanoma. Method: immunoSEQ multiplex PCR; TCRdb's copy keeps in-frame clones and lacks some. The sample holds around 100,000 clones, 92% seen once. The ends were cut back, 0 bases at V and 5 bases at J, with 11 bases in the middle. The CDR3 spans 14 residues. The V gene's germline CDR1 is SGHDT and CDR2 YYEEEE. Overall study findings and caveats: Diverse differentiation states were reported for melanoma neoantigen-specific CD4+ T cells.

Comments on this clone: Its specificity is not known.

The V and J genes are TRBV5-6 and TRBJ2-5; possible D gene TRBD2, 5 bases. Material: peripheral blood. The receptor comes from a human donor with melanoma. CDR3 sequence: CASSLEGVRETQYF. The DNA of the CDR3 is TGTGCCAGCAGCTTGGAGGGAGTCCGGGAGACCCAGTACTTC.